Sequencing of this T cell receptor beta chain was carried out in a study of T cell responses to AZD1222 COVID-19 vaccine. Study overall: Second-dose recipients at about 4 or about 12 weeks were treated as one pooled group. Study results and limitations: Spike regions recognized by vaccine-associated CD4 TCRs spanned the protein, led by 160-218 and 743-854. Donors in the cohort were predominantly white British and more often female, and clonal diversity was possibly underestimated. Two doses of AZD1222 preceded a rise in Spike-specific TCR breadth and depth.

Method: immunoSEQ multiplex PCR; TCRdb's copy keeps in-frame clones and lacks some. The sample consists of about 140,000 clones, 80% to 90% of them appearing once. Concerning this clone: Its antigen is unknown.

The trim removed 4 bases at V and 9 bases at J, leaving 8 bases unmatched. The germline CDR1 and CDR2 sequences are SGHAT and FQNNGV. There are 13 residues in the CDR3. The TCR comes from an adult in good health. The chain is built from TRBV11-2 and TRBJ1-1; 7 bases are shared with TRBD1. The specimen was peripheral blood, collected on day 0 of AZD1222 vaccination. CDR3 DNA: TGTGCCAGCAGCTCGACAGGGTGGAGGCAAGCTTTCTTT. Protein: CASSSTGWRQAFF.